This TCR beta chain stems from a study of T cells expressing NK-cell markers. The TCR beta cDNA came from 5'RACE template switching with UMIs. Reprocessing the 5' RACE reads, TCRdb reports a single entry for every CDR3 protein and omits DNA. This table holds roughly 380,000 distinct CDR3 sequences. CDR1 is KGHSH and CDR2 is LQKENI in the germline V gene. The CDR3 is 18 amino acids. A note on this clonotype: Its specificity is not known.

The study, taken as a whole, reports: As a fraction of CD8+ T cells, dominant NKG2C+ clonotypes reached about 1.0-8% in six donors. Also leading the CD3+CD56-NKG2C+ fraction in a few donors were these clonotypes.

Sequenced input: blood T cells: a sorted CD56 or NKG2C T cell subset, CD4+ or CD8+ T cells, or bulk PBMC T cells (not recorded which). The TCR originated in a man aged 18-69 years in good health. The J gene is TRBJ2-3, the V gene TRBV18; TCRdb picks TRBD2, but there is no DNA to check that call. CDR3 residues: CASSPAWEGYPSTDTQYF.